This T cell receptor beta chain was recorded in a study of beta chain features in type 1 diabetes. As for the study in general: All samples together contributed 100 million to 120 million sorted cells for examination.

Findings and limits, study-wide: Type 1 diabetes patients had TCRB CDR3s that were shorter (moderately but significantly so) in all four CD4+ subsets. Any role of HLA type in TCRB rearrangement remained unresolved here. Comparison showed that naive, central memory and Treg TCRB repertoires appeared more similar among patients than among healthy donors.

Germline assignment: CDR1 SGHDN and CDR2 FVKESK. The CDR3 is 14 amino acids. In regard to this clone: Antigen: not known. The junction differs from germline at one of its ends, possibly a read error.

Every bit of the isolated RNA underwent reverse transcription, so sequencing read expressed TCRB transcripts. Clones were read by immunoSEQ multiplex PCR, and TCRdb kept only the in-frame ones, dropping some. The sample lists under 250,000 clones; under 13% were seen once. The genes are TRBV14 and TRBJ1-4; 7 bases are a match to TRBD1. The sequenced sample consisted of central memory CD4+ T cells from blood. This clonotype originated in a young man in good health. CDR3 loop: CASGHGQANEKLFF. CDR3 coding DNA: TGTGCCAGCGGCCACGGACAGGCTAATGAAAAACTGTTTTTT. The full variable domain, rest sourced from reference TRBV14 and TRBJ1-4, is EAGVTQFPSHSVIEKGQTVTLRCDPISGHDNLYWYRRVMGKEIKFLLHFVKESKQDESGMPNNRFLAERTGGTYSTLKVQPAELEDSGVYFCASGHGQANEKLFFGSGTQLSVL.